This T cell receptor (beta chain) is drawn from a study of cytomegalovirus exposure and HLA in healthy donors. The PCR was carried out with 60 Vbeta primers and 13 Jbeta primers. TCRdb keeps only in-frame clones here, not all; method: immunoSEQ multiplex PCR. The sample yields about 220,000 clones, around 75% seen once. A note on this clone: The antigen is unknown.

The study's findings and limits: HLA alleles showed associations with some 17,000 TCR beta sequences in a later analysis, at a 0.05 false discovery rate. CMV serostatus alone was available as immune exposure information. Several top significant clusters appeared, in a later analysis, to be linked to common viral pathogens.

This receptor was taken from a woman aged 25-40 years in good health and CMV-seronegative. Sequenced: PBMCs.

For the CDR3, the DNA is TGTGCCAGTGTCGACAGGGGCAATGAGCAGTTCTTC. It yields the protein CASVDRGNEQFF. This chain joins TRBV19 and TRBJ2-1; 8 bases map to TRBD1. Germline V gene sequence: CDR1 LNHDA, CDR2 SQIVND (reference sequence). V shed 8 bases, J shed 6 bases, and the junction held 3 bases outside the gene matches. The CDR3 contains 12 residues. The entire variable domain, with the rest obtained from reference TRBV19 and TRBJ2-1, is as follows: DGGITQSPKYLFRKEGQNVTLSCEQNLNHDAMYWYRQDPGQGLRLIYYSQIVNDFQKGDIAEGYSVSREKKESFPLTVTSAQKNPTAFYLCASVDRGNEQFFGPGTRLTVL.